This TCR beta chain derives from a study of T cell changes during pregnancy in multiple sclerosis. The CDR3 consists of 17 residues. Germline CDR1 SGHNT, CDR2 YYREEE (reference sequence). Losses at the gene ends were 4 bases for V and 2 bases for J; bases not matched to a gene: 8. This table comes from immunoSEQ multiplex PCR, and its TCRdb copy is limited to in-frame clones, with some not included. Here the sample spans approximately 70,000 clones, over 85% being singletons. The sequenced sample was peripheral blood, obtained in the second trimester of pregnancy. The clonotype originates from a female donor with multiple sclerosis, enrolled in a pregnancy study. V is TRBV5-4 and J is TRBJ1-3, with 11 bases aligning to TRBD1. The CDR3, as DNA: TGTGCCAGCAGCAGTTTAGGACAGGGGGCTACTGGAAACACCATATATTTT. Translation: CASSSLGQGATGNTIYF.